This TCR beta chain was sequenced in a study of cytomegalovirus exposure and HLA in healthy donors. The V gene lost 6 bases and the J gene lost 8 bases, with 13 bases spanning the gap. CDR1 is MNHNS and CDR2 is SASEGT in the germline V gene. The CDR3 has 13 amino acids. The PCR made use of 60 Vbeta and 13 Jbeta primers. Assay used: immunoSEQ multiplex PCR; TCRdb lists only in-frame clones, some missing. The sample yields 90,000 to 95,000 clones, roughly four fifths seen once. Material: PBMCs. The chain joins TRBV6-1 to TRBJ2-2; perhaps TRBD2 as D (7 bases). This receptor was obtained from a man aged 25 to 40 in good health and CMV-seronegative. The CDR3 spells CASSWGGQGELFF. The CDR3 DNA reads as TGTGCCAGCAGCTGGGGGGGCCAGGGGGAGCTGTTTTTT.